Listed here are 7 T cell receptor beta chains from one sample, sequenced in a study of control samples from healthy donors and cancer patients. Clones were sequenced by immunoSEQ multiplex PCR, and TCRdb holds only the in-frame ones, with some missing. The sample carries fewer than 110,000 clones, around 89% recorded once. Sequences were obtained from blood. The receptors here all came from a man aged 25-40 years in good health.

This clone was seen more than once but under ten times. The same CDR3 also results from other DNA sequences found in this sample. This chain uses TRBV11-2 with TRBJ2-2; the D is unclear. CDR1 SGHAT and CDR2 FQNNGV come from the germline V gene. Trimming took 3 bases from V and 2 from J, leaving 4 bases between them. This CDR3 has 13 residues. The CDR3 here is CASSFTNTGELFF. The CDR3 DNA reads TGTGCCAGCAGCTTTACTAACACCGGGGAGCTGTTTTTT.

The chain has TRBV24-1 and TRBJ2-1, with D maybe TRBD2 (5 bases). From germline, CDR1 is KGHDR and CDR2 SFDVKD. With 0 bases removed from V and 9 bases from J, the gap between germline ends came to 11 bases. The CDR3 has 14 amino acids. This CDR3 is CATSDLPGVGEQFF. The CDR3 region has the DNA TGTGCCACCAGTGATTTGCCCGGGGTTGGTGAGCAGTTCTTC.

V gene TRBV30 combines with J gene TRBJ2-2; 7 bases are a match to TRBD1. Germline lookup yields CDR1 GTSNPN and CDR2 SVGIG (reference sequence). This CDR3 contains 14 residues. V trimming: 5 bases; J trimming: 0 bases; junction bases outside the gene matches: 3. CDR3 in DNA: TGTGCCTGGGGACAGGTTACGAACACCGGGGAGCTGTTTTTT. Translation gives CAWGQVTNTGELFF.

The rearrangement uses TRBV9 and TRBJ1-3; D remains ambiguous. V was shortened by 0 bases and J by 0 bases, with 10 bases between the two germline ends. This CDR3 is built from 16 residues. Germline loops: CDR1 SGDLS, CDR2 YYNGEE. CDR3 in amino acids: CASSVDDYSSGNTIYF. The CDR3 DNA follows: TGTGCCAGCAGCGTAGACGATTATAGCTCTGGAAACACCATATATTTT.

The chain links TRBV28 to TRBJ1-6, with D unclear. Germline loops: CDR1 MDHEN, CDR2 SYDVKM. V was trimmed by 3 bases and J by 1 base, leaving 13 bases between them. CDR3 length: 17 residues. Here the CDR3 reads CASSFPNSISYNSPLHF. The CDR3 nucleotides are TGTGCCAGCAGTTTCCCGAATAGTATTTCCTATAATTCACCCCTCCACTTT.

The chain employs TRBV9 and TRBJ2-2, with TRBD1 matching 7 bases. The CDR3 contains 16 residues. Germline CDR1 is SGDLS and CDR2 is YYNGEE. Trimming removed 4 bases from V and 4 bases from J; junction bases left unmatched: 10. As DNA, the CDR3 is TGTGCCAGCAGCTTTACAGGGGTGGTTGGCACCGGGGAGCTGTTTTTT. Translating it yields CASSFTGVVGTGELFF.

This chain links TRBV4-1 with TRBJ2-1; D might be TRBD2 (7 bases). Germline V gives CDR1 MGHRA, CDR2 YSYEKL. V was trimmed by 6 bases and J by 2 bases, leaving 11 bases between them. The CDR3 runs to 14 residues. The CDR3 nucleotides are TGCGCCAGCAGTCGGGGGGCGACCTACAATGAGCAGTTCTTC. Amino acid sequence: CASSRGATYNEQFF.